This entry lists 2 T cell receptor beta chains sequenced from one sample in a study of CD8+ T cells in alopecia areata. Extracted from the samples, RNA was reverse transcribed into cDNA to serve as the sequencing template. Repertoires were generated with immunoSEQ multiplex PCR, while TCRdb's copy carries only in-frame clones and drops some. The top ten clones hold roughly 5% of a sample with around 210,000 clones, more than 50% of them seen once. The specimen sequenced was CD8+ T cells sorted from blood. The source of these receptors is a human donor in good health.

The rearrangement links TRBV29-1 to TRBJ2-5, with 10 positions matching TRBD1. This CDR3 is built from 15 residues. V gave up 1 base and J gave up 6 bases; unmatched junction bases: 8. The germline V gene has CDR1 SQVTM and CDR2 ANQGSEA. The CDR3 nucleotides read TGCAGCGTTGAAGGAGGGGACAGGGGTATGAAGACCCAGTACTTC. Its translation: CSVEGGDRGMKTQYF.

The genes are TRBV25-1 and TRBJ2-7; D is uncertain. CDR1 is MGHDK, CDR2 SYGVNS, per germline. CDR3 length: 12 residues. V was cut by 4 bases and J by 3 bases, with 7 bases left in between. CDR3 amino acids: CASSGVSYEQYF. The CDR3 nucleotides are TGTGCCAGCAGTGGGGTTAGCTACGAGCAGTACTTC.